This T cell receptor beta chain is from a study of OX40 agonist ivuxolimab in advanced cancers. Overall study context: The study enrolled dose-escalation patients with hepatocellular carcinoma, melanoma, renal cell or head and neck cancer. Study outcomes and limitations: Clonal expansion in partial responders at 0.1-3.0 mg/kg ranked among the lowest. Some patients without response likewise showed low normalized clonal expansion.

As for this clone: Its cognate antigen is unknown.

TCRdb's copy holds only in-frame clones and misses some; the assay was immunoSEQ multiplex PCR. The repertoire has tens of thousands of clones, 91% of them found once; the top ten carry about 12%. Sequencing was performed on CD4+ or CD8+ T cells sorted from blood, taken in a trial of the OX40 agonist ivuxolimab. This clonotype was sampled from an adult with an advanced solid tumor such as melanoma, head and neck, liver or kidney cancer.

CDR3 in amino acids: CASSFGDRTYEQYF. The CDR3 bases are TGTGCCAGCAGTTTCGGCGACAGAACCTACGAGCAGTACTTC. V and J are TRBV28 and TRBJ2-7, with D possibly TRBD1 on 5 matching bases. CDR3 length: 14 residues. V was pared by 3 bases and J by 2 bases, with 11 bases between. Germline values: CDR1 MDHEN, CDR2 SYDVKM.